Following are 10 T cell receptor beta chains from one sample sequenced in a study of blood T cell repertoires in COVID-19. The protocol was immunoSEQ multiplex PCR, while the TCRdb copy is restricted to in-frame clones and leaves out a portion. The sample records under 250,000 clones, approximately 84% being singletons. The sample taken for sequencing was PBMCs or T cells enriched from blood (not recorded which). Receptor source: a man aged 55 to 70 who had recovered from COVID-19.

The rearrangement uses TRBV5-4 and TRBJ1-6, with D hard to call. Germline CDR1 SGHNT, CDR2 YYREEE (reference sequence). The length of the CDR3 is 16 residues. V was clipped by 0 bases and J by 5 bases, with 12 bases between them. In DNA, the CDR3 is TGTGCCAGCAGCTTGGATGCGCGGAGGGATAATTCACCCCTCCACTTT. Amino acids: CASSLDARRDNSPLHF.

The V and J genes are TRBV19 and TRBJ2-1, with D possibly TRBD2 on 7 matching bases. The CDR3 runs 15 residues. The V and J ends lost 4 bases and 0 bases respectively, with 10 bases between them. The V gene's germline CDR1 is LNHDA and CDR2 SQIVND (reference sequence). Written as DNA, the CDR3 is TGTGCCAGTAGTAGGGGGGGCCACTCCTACAATGAGCAGTTCTTC. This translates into CASSRGGHSYNEQFF.

CDR3 amino acids: CASSPYRATNEKLFF. The CDR3 bases are TGTGCCAGCAGTCCCTACCGTGCAACTAATGAAAAACTGTTTTTT. The chain uses TRBV6-5 and TRBJ1-4; D uncertain. In germline, CDR1 is MNHEY, CDR2 SVGAGI. Trimming left V 5 bases short and J 0 bases short, with 10 bases between. This CDR3 spans 15 amino acids.

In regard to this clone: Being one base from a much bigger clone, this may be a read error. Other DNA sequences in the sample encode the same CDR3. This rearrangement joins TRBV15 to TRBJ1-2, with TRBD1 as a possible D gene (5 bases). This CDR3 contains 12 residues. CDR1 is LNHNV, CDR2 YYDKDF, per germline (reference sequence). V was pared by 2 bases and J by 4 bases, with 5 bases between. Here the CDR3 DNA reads TGTGCCACCAGCAGACAGGGCTATGGCTACACCTTC. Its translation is CATSRQGYGYTF.

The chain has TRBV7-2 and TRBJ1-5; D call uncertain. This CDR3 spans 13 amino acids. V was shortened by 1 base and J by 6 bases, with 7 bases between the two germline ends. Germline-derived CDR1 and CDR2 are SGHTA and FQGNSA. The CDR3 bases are TGTGCCAGCAGCTTAGATGCGGGTCAGCCCCAGCATTTT. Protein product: CASSLDAGQPQHF.

The CDR3 coding sequence is TGTGCCAGCAGCTTTCTCGGGACACCTTATTACGAGCAGTACTTC. It specifies CASSFLGTPYYEQYF. The V and J genes are TRBV11-3 and TRBJ2-7, with D possibly being TRBD1 (6 bases). Trimming stripped 3 bases from V and 4 bases from J, with 16 bases between. The length of the CDR3 is 15 residues. Germline-derived CDR1 and CDR2 are SGHNT and YENEEA.

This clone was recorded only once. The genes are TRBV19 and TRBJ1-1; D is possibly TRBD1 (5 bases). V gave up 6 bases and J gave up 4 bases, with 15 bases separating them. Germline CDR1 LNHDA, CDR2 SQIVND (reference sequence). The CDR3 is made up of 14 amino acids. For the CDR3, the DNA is TGTGCCAGTAGCACGCAGGGAATTGGCACTGAAGCTTTCTTT. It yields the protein CASSTQGIGTEAFF.

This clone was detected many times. The CDR3 DNA follows: TGTGCCAGCACCCCAGGTCTCCAGCAGCTCACAGATACGCAGTATTTT. Residues: CASTPGLQQLTDTQYF. The V gene is TRBV11-3, the J gene TRBJ2-3; D is unresolved. Germline-derived CDR1 and CDR2 are SGHNT and YENEEA. The germline V and J ends were trimmed by 7 bases and 2 bases, with 19 bases remaining between them. This CDR3 region has 16 residues.

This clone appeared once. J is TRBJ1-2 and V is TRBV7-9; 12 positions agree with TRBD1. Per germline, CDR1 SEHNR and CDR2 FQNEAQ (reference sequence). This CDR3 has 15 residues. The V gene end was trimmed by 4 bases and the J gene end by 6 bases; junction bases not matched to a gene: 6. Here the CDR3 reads CASSSGTGGWNGYTF. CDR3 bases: TGTGCCAGCAGCTCAGGGACAGGGGGCTGGAATGGCTACACCTTC. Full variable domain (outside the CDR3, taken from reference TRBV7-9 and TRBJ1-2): DTGVSQNPRHKITKRGQNVTFRCDPISEHNRLYWYRQTLGQGPEFLTYFQNEAQLEKSRLLSDRFSAERPKGSFSTLEIQRTEQGDSAMYLCASSSGTGGWNGYTFGSGTRLTVV.

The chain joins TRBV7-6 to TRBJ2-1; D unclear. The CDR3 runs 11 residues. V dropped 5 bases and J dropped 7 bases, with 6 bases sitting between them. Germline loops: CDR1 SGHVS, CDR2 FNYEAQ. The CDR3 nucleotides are TGTGCCAGCAGCCAAGCTAATGAGCAGTTCTTC. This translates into CASSQANEQFF.